Listed below are T cell receptor beta chains from one sample, sequenced in a study of blood T cell repertoires in COVID-19. Generated by immunoSEQ multiplex PCR, the TCRdb table keeps only in-frame clones and is missing some. The profile shows some 74,000 clones, roughly 92% of them singletons. The specimen was peripheral blood. Receptor source: a man aged 45-65 years with COVID-19, enrolled during active disease. Both conserved end residues are part of each CDR3. The D gene is left open where the match is weak. The size of a clone is reported for some rows only, either as once, few or many, or as a class for expanded clones.

cdr3_aa cdr3_nt d_call j_call clone_size v_call
CASKIVLADETQYF TGTGCCAGCAAAATAGTCCTAGCGGACGAGACCCAGTACTTC TRBD2 TRBJ2-5 . TRBV2
CASSSRTDTYEQYF TGTGCCAGCAGCTCCCGGACGGACACCTACGAGCAGTACTTC . TRBJ2-7 few TRBV7-9
CASSPGGGNGYTF TGTGCCAGCAGCCCCGGGGGAGGGAATGGCTACACCTTC . TRBJ1-2 . TRBV7-2
CASSRVGGNEQFF TGTGCCAGCTCTAGAGTGGGGGGGAATGAGCAGTTCTTC TRBD2 TRBJ2-1 . TRBV2
CASSLRRTGGWNTEAFF TGTGCCAGCAGCTTACGTCGGACAGGGGGCTGGAACACTGAAGCTTTCTTT TRBD1 TRBJ1-1 . TRBV11-2
CASSLSEVRTGELFF TGTGCCAGCAGCCTCTCTGAAGTACGGACCGGGGAGCTGTTTTTT . TRBJ2-2 . TRBV3-1/TRBV3-2
CASSFDSPKAKNIQYF TGCGCCAGCAGCTTCGACAGCCCCAAAGCCAAAAACATTCAGTACTTC . TRBJ2-4 . TRBV5-1
CASGRTGGNQPQHF TGTGCCAGCGGTCGGACAGGGGGCAATCAGCCCCAGCATTTT TRBD1 TRBJ1-5 once TRBV6-5
CASSRLQAQETQYF TGTGCCAGCAGCCGGCTGCAGGCCCAAGAGACCCAGTACTTC . TRBJ2-5 . TRBV5-4
CASSILEGGEQFF TGTGCCAGTAGTATCCTTGAGGGTGGCGAGCAGTTCTTC . TRBJ2-1 . TRBV19
CAISESGTSIYEQYF TGTGCCATCAGTGAGTCTGGGACTAGCATCTACGAGCAGTACTTC TRBD2 TRBJ2-7 . TRBV10-3
CASSRLGGSTDTQYF TGTGCCAGCAGCCGGCTAGGGGGTTCCACAGATACGCAGTATTTT . TRBJ2-3 . TRBV3-1/TRBV3-2
CASSPPGQGISGYTF TGTGCCAGCTCACCACCGGGGCAGGGGATTAGTGGCTACACCTTC . TRBJ1-2 . TRBV18
CASSLSPGIRSPLHF TGTGCCAGCAGTTTATCACCGGGGATCCGCTCACCCCTCCACTTT . TRBJ1-6 . TRBV27
CASSLDGDWKPQHF TGTGCCAGCAGCTTAGACGGTGACTGGAAGCCCCAGCATTTT . TRBJ1-5 . TRBV7-9
CASSIDPQGPRQPQHF TGTGCCAGTAGTATAGACCCCCAGGGGCCGCGTCAGCCCCAGCATTTT . TRBJ1-5 . TRBV19
CASRATGRSYEQYF TGTGCCAGCAGAGCGACCGGGAGGTCCTACGAGCAGTACTTC TRBD2 TRBJ2-7 . TRBV5-6
CASSVDISSTDTQYF TGTGCCAGCAGTGTAGACATTTCAAGCACAGATACGCAGTATTTT . TRBJ2-3 . TRBV2
CAISALAGSFTDTQYF TGTGCCATCAGTGCCCTAGCGGGATCCTTCACAGATACGCAGTATTTT TRBD2 TRBJ2-3 . TRBV10-3
CAWSIRTSGSYNEQFF TGTGCCTGGAGTATCCGGACTAGCGGGAGTTACAATGAGCAGTTCTTC TRBD2 TRBJ2-1 . TRBV30
CASNLPGGMNTEAFF TGTGCCAGCAACCTCCCAGGGGGCATGAACACTGAAGCTTTCTTT TRBD1 TRBJ1-1 . TRBV28
CASSRRQNTDTQYF TGTGCCAGTAGCAGGCGACAGAACACAGATACGCAGTATTTT . TRBJ2-3 . TRBV19
CASQVNTEAFF TGTGCCAGTCAGGTGAACACTGAAGCTTTCTTT . TRBJ1-1 . TRBV2
CATRRQGGTYEQYF TGTGCCACCCGCCGGCAGGGGGGAACCTACGAGCAGTACTTC . TRBJ2-7 . TRBV15
CASSPGQGTAEAFF TGTGCCAGCAGTCCGGGACAGGGGACCGCTGAAGCTTTCTTT TRBD1 TRBJ1-1 . TRBV6-5
CASSLEGGSPLHF TGTGCCAGCAGTTTAGAAGGGGGTTCACCCCTCCACTTT . TRBJ1-6 . TRBV28
CAWSADRNTEAFF TGTGCCTGGAGTGCTGACAGGAACACTGAAGCTTTCTTT . TRBJ1-1 few TRBV30
CASSPHRVQETQYF TGTGCCAGCAGCCCCCATCGGGTCCAAGAGACCCAGTACTTC . TRBJ2-5 . TRBV5-8
CASSFSRQGNIQYF TGTGCCAGCAGCTTCTCCCGACAGGGGAACATTCAGTACTTC TRBD1 TRBJ2-4 . TRBV7-2
CASSPTDSGNTGELFF TGTGCCAGCTCACCGACGGACAGCGGCAACACCGGGGAGCTGTTTTTT . TRBJ2-2 . TRBV18
CASSIRDKANEQFF TGTGCCAGTAGTATCCGGGACAAAGCCAATGAGCAGTTCTTC . TRBJ2-1 . TRBV19
CASSSSGSHETQYF TGTGCCAGCAGCTCTAGCGGGAGTCACGAGACCCAGTACTTC TRBD2 TRBJ2-5 . TRBV7-3
CASSHRGTNEKLFF TGTGCCAGCAGCCACAGGGGAACTAATGAAAAACTGTTTTTT . TRBJ1-4 . TRBV14
CASSKSSGSYQETQYF TGTGCCAGCAGTAAATCTAGCGGGAGCTACCAAGAGACCCAGTACTTC TRBD2 TRBJ2-5 . TRBV28
CASSRGTGGNQPQHF TGTGCCAGCAGCCGCGGGACAGGGGGGAATCAGCCCCAGCATTTT TRBD1 TRBJ1-5 . TRBV6-5
CAIREAGANYEQYF TGTGCCATCAGAGAAGCGGGGGCTAACTACGAGCAGTACTTC TRBD2 TRBJ2-7 . TRBV10-3
CASSFRNYATDTQYF TGTGCCAGCAGTTTCCGGAACTACGCCACAGATACGCAGTATTTT . TRBJ2-3 . TRBV27
CASSLTGEYNEQFF TGTGCCAGCAGCTTGACAGGGGAGTACAATGAGCAGTTCTTC TRBD1 TRBJ2-1 once TRBV5-8
CASSLTWTSGYNEQFF TGTGCCAGCAGCTTAACGTGGACTAGCGGCTACAATGAGCAGTTCTTC TRBD2 TRBJ2-1 . TRBV7-3
CASSRDRGIGAFF TGTGCCAGCAGCCGCGACAGGGGGATAGGAGCTTTCTTT TRBD1 TRBJ1-1 once TRBV7-8
CAIRASGTRNEQFF TGTGCCATTCGAGCCTCCGGGACTAGGAATGAGCAGTTCTTC TRBD2 TRBJ2-1 . TRBV10-3
CASSVTSLGTDTQYF TGTGCCAGCAGCGTGACTAGCTTGGGCACAGATACGCAGTATTTT TRBD2 TRBJ2-3 . TRBV9
CASSPQTGLGQPQHF TGTGCCAGCAGCCCCCAGACAGGGCTGGGTCAGCCCCAGCATTTT TRBD1 TRBJ1-5 . TRBV7-2
CASSATGQVTNEQFF TGTGCCAGCAGTGCAACGGGACAGGTCACGAATGAGCAGTTCTTC TRBD1 TRBJ2-1 . TRBV6-4
CASSLGQGNYEQYF TGTGCCAGCAGCTTAGGACAGGGCAACTACGAGCAGTACTTC TRBD1 TRBJ2-7 few TRBV11-3
CASSQGLYYEQYF TGTGCCAGCAGCCAAGGACTCTACTACGAGCAGTACTTC . TRBJ2-7 . TRBV3-1/TRBV3-2
CASSFSPRNEKLFF TGTGCCAGCAGTTTTTCCCCTAGGAACGAAAAACTGTTTTTT . TRBJ1-4 . TRBV28
CASSEAGSGNTIYF TGCGCCAGCAGTGAGGCAGGCTCTGGAAACACCATATATTTT . TRBJ1-3 . TRBV10-1
CASSLEPTGTNQPQHF TGTGCCAGCAGCTTGGAACCGACCGGGACTAATCAGCCCCAGCATTTT . TRBJ1-5 . TRBV7-8
CASSIRSNEQFF TGTGCCAGTAGTATACGGAGCAATGAGCAGTTCTTC . TRBJ2-1 . TRBV19
CASVLRGNGGTEAFF TGTGCCAGCGTCTTAAGGGGGAATGGGGGCACTGAAGCTTTCTTT . TRBJ1-1 . TRBV6-6
CASSQDTRQETQYF TGTGCCAGCAGCCAAGATACTCGCCAAGAGACCCAGTACTTC . TRBJ2-5 once TRBV3-1/TRBV3-2
CASSLNRIEAFF TGTGCCAGCAGTTTAAACAGGATAGAAGCTTTCTTT . TRBJ1-1 once TRBV28
CASSLATGYEQYF TGTGCCAGCAGCTTAGCAACGGGGTACGAGCAGTACTTC . TRBJ2-7 . TRBV7-2